This T cell receptor beta chain came from a study of monozygotic twins with inflammatory bowel disease. This CDR3 is built from 15 residues. CDR1 is SQVTM, CDR2 ANQGSEA, per germline. TCRdb reworked the 5' RACE reads into one entry per CDR3 protein, no DNA. Its table records hundreds of thousands of distinct CDR3 sequences. Study-wide findings and caveats: Especially with disease activity, IBD patients had fewer clonotypes in common with others than healthy twins did.

With respect to this clonotype: Its specificity is unknown.

Collection of an approximately 2.3 ml blood sample took place per donor. No sorting of T cells preceded isolation of total RNA from whole blood. The source material was blood. The receptor comes from a human donor with ulcerative colitis or Crohn's disease, or a healthy co-twin of an affected twin (not recorded which). The chain employs TRBV29-1 and TRBJ2-3; checking the TCRdb D call of TRBD1 is not possible without DNA. The CDR3 loop is CSVGISGQATDTQYF.